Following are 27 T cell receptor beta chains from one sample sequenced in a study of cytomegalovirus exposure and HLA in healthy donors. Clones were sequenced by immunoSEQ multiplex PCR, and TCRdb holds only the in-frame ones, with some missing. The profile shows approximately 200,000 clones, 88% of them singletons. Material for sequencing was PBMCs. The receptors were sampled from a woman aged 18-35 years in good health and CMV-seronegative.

CDR3 sequence reads: CASSLVRTDTQYF. CDR3 nucleotides: TGTGCCAGCAGCTTAGTGAGGACAGATACGCAGTATTTT. V usage is TRBV11-2 and J usage is TRBJ2-3, with D hard to call. This CDR3 region has 13 residues. In germline, CDR1 is SGHAT, CDR2 FQNNGV. V lost 1 base and J lost 3, with 5 bases in between.

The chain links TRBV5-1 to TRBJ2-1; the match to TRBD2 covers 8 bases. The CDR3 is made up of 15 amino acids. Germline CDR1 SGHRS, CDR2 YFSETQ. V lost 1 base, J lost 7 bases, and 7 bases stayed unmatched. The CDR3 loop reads CASSLRGGWENEQFF. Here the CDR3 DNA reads TGCGCCAGCAGCTTGCGGGGGGGATGGGAAAATGAGCAGTTCTTC.

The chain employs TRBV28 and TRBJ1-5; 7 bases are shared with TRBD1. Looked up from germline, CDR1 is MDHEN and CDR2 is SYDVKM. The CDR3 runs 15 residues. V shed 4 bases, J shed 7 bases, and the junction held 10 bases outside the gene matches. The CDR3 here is CASSSRQGRRQPQHF. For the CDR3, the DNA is TGTGCCAGCAGTTCCAGACAGGGAAGGAGACAGCCCCAGCATTTT.

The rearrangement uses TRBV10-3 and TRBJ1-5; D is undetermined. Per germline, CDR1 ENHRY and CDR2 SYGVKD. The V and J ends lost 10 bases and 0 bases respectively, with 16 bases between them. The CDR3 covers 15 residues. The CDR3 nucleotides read TGTGCCAGTCTTGATTCAAACTATAGCAATCAGCCCCAGCATTTT. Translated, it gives CASLDSNYSNQPQHF.

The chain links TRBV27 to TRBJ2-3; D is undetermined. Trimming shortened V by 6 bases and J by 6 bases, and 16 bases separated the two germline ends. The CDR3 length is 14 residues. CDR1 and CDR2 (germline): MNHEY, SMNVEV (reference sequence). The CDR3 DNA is TGTGCCAGCAGACCTAACCTCTATACGGATACGCAGTATTTT. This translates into CASRPNLYTDTQYF.

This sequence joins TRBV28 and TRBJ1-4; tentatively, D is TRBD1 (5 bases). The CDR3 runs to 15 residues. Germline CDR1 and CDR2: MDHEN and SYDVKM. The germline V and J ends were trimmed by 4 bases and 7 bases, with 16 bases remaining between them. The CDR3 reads CASSSLGTLSEKLFF. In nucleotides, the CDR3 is TGTGCCAGCAGTTCGCTCGGGACTCTTAGTGAAAAACTGTTTTTT.

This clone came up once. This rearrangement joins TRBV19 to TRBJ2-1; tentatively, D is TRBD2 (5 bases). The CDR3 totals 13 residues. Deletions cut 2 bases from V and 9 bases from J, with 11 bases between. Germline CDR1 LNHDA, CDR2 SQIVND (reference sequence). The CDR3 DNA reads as TGTGCCAGTAGTATACATTGGGAGTCTGAGCAGTTCTTC. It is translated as CASSIHWESEQFF.

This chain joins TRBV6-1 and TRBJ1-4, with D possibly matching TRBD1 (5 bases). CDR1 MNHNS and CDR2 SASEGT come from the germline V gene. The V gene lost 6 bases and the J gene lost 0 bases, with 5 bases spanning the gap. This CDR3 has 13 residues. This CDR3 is CASSRATNEKLFF. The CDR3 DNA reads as TGTGCCAGCAGCAGGGCAACTAATGAAAAACTGTTTTTT.

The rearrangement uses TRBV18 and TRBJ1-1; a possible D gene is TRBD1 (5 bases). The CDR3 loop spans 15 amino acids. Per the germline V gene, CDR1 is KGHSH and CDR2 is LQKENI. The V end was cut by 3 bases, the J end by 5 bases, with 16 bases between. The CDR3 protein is CASSPLAERGTEAFF. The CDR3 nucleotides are TGTGCCAGCTCACCTCTGGCCGAAAGGGGAACTGAAGCTTTCTTT.

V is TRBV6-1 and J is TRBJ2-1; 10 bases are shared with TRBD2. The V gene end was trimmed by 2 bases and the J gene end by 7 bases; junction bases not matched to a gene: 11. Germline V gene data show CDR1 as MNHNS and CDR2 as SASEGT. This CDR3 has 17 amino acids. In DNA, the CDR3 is TGTGCCAGCAGTGAAAATTTTTGGACTAGCGGATCAAATGAGCAGTTCTTC. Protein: CASSENFWTSGSNEQFF.

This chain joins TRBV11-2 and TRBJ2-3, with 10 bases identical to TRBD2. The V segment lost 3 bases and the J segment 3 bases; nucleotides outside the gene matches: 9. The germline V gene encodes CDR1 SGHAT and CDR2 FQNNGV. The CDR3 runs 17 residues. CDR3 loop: CASSFRLAGTWTDTQYF. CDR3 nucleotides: TGTGCCAGCAGCTTCAGACTAGCGGGCACGTGGACAGATACGCAGTATTTT.

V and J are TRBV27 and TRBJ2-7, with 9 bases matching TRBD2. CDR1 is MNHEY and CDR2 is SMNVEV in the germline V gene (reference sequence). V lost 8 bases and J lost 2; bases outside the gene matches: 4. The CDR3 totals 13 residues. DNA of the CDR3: TGTGCCAGCGGAGCGGGAGGAGCCTACGAGCAGTACTTC. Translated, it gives CASGAGGAYEQYF.

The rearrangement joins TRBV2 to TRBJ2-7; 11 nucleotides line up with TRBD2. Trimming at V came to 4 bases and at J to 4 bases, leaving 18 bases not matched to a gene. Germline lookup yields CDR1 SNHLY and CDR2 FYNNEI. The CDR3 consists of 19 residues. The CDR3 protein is CASSGVGGRPGTSGYEQYF. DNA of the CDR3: TGTGCCAGCAGTGGTGTAGGAGGGCGACCCGGGACTAGCGGTTACGAGCAGTACTTC. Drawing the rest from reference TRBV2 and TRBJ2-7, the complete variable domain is EPEVTQTPSHQVTQMGQEVILRCVPISNHLYFYWYRQILGQKVEFLVSFYNNEISEKSEIFDDQFSVERPDGSNFTLKIRSTKLEDSAMYFCASSGVGGRPGTSGYEQYFGPGTRLTVT.

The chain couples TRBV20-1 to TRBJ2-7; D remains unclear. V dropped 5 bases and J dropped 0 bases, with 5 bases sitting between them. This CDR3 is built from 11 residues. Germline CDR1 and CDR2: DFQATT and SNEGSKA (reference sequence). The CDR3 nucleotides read TGCAGTGCTCCTAGCTCCTACGAGCAGTACTTC. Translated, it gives CSAPSSYEQYF.

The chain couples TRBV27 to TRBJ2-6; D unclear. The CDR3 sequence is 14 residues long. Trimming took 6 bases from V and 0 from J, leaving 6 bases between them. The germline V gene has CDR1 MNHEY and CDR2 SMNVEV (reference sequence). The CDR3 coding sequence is TGTGCCAGCAGCCTCGGCTCTGGGGCCAACGTCCTGACTTTC. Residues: CASSLGSGANVLTF.

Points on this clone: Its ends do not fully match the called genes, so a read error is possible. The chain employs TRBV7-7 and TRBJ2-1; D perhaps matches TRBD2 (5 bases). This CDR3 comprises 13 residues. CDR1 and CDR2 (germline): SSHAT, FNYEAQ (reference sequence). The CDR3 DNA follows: TGTGCTAGCAGCTTGGTAGGAGGCAATGAGCAGTTCTTC. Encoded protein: CASSLVGGNEQFF.

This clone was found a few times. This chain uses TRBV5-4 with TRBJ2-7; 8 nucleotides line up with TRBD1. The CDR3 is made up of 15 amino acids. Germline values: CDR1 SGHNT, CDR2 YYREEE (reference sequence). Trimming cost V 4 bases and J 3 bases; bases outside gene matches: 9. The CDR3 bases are TGTGCCAGCAGCCTGGACAGGGTCTCTGTCTACGAGCAGTACTTC. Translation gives CASSLDRVSVYEQYF.

Here the CDR3 reads CAWSSTGRPYNEQFF. CDR3 coding DNA: TGTGCCTGGAGTAGTACCGGGAGGCCCTACAATGAGCAGTTCTTC. The gene calls are TRBV30 and TRBJ2-1; 7 nucleotides align to TRBD2. With V trimmed by 2 bases and J by 2 bases, 6 bases remained unmatched. In germline, CDR1 is GTSNPN, CDR2 SVGIG (reference sequence). This CDR3 comprises 15 residues.

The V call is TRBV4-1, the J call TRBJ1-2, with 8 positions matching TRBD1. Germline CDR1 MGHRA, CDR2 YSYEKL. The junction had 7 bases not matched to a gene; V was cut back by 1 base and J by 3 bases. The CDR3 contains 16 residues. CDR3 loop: CASSQGGAGGYYGYTF. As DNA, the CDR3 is TGCGCCAGCAGCCAAGGAGGTGCAGGGGGCTACTATGGCTACACCTTC.

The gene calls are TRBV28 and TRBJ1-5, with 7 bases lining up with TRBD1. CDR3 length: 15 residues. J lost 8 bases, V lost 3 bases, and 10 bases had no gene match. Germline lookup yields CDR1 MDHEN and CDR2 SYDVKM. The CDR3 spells CASSFRQGLLEPQHF. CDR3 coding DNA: TGTGCCAGCAGTTTTAGACAGGGTCTTTTGGAGCCCCAGCATTTT.

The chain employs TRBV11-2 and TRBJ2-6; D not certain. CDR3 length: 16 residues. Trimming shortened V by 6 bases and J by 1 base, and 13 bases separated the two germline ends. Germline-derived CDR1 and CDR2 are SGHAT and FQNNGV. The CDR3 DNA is TGTGCCAGCAGGGGCTCGGTTAGATCTGGGGCCAACGTCCTGACTTTC. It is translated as CASRGSVRSGANVLTF. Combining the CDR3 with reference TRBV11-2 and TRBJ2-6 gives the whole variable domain EAGVAQSPRYKIIEKRQSVAFWCNPISGHATLYWYQQILGQGPKLLIQFQNNGVVDDSQLPKDRFSAERLKGVDSTLKIQPAKLEDSAVYLCASRGSVRSGANVLTFGAGSRLTVL.

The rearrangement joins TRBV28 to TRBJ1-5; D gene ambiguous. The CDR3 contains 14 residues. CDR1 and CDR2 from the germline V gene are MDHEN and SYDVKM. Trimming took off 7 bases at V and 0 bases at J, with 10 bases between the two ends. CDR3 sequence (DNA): TGTGCCAGCACCGAGGGCAGTAGCAATCAGCCCCAGCATTTT. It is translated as CASTEGSSNQPQHF.

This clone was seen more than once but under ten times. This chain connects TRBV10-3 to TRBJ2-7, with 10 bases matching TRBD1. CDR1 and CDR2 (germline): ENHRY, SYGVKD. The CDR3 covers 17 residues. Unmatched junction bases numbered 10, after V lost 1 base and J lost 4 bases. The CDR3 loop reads CAISEFRLGQGFYEQYF. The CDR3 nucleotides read TGTGCCATCAGTGAGTTCCGGCTGGGACAGGGGTTTTACGAGCAGTACTTC.

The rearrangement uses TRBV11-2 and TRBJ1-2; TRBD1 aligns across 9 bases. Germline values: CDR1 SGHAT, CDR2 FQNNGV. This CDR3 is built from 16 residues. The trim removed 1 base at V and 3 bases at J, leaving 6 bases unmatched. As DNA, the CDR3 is TGTGCCAGCAGCTTAGGGGGGGGACAGGGAGACTATGGCTACACCTTC. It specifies CASSLGGGQGDYGYTF. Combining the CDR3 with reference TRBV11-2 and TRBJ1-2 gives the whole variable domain EAGVAQSPRYKIIEKRQSVAFWCNPISGHATLYWYQQILGQGPKLLIQFQNNGVVDDSQLPKDRFSAERLKGVDSTLKIQPAKLEDSAVYLCASSLGGGQGDYGYTFGSGTRLTVV.

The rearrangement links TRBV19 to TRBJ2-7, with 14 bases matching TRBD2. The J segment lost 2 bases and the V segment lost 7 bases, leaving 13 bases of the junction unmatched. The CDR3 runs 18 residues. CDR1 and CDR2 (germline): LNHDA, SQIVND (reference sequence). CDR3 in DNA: TGTGCCAGTACCCCGACTAGCGGGAGGGCCTGGAGGACCTACGAGCAGTACTTC. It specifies CASTPTSGRAWRTYEQYF.

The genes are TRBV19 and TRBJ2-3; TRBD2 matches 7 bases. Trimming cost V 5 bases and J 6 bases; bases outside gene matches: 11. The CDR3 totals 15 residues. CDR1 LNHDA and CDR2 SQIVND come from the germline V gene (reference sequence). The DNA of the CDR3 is TGTGCCAGTAGTGCCCTAGCGGCTGATTGGGATACGCAGTATTTT. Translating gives CASSALAADWDTQYF.

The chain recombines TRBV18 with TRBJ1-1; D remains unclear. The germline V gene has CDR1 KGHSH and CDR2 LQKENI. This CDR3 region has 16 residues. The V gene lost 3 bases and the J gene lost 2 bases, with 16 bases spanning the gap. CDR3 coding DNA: TGTGCCAGCTCACCGAGCTTAAAGCCGGGAAACACTGAAGCTTTCTTT. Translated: CASSPSLKPGNTEAFF.